These 15 T cell receptor beta chains were all obtained from the same sample, sequenced in a study of CD8+ T cells in alopecia areata. Following extraction, RNA underwent reverse transcription to cDNA, which served as the sequencing template. TCRdb's table, derived via immunoSEQ multiplex PCR, lists solely in-frame clones and lacks some. The table records fewer than 200,000 clones, around 71% of them present only once. The source was CD8+ T cells sorted from blood, collected at week 0. These receptor sequences come from a human donor with alopecia areata.

The V call is TRBV4-1, the J call TRBJ2-1, with D possibly matching TRBD2 (7 bases). The CDR3 contains 15 residues. Germline values: CDR1 MGHRA, CDR2 YSYEKL. V was trimmed by 4 bases and J by 8 bases, leaving 18 bases between them. In nucleotides, the CDR3 is TGCGCCAGCAGCCTCCCCCGGGGGGCCGGGGATGAGCAGTTCTTC. This sequence encodes CASSLPRGAGDEQFF.

Concerning this clone: This sample includes further DNA sequences coding for the same CDR3. The V call is TRBV7-9, the J call TRBJ2-7; D is uncertain. Looked up from germline, CDR1 is SEHNR and CDR2 is FQNEAQ (reference sequence). V dropped 3 bases and J dropped 1 base, with 1 base sitting between them. The CDR3 has 11 residues. For the CDR3, the DNA is TGTGCCAGCAGCTTGTCCTACGAGCAGTACTTC. It translates to CASSLSYEQYF. The variable domain in full, completed from reference TRBV7-9 and TRBJ2-7, reads DTGVSQNPRHKITKRGQNVTFRCDPISEHNRLYWYRQTLGQGPEFLTYFQNEAQLEKSRLLSDRFSAERPKGSFSTLEIQRTEQGDSAMYLCASSLSYEQYFGPGTRLTVT.

The rearrangement uses TRBV2 and TRBJ1-1; no definite D call. Trimming cost V 2 bases and J 7 bases, with 8 bases left between them. The CDR3 loop spans 12 amino acids. Looked up from germline, CDR1 is SNHLY and CDR2 is FYNNEI. CDR3: CASSEMDVEAFF. The CDR3 bases are TGTGCCAGCAGTGAAATGGACGTTGAAGCTTTCTTT.

The rearrangement links TRBV9 to TRBJ2-2; D may be TRBD1 or TRBD2 (5 bases each). The CDR3 length is 13 residues. Germline-derived CDR1 and CDR2 are SGDLS and YYNGEE. Trimming left V 4 bases short and J 7 bases short, with 11 bases between. CDR3 sequence: CASSPRGGGELFF. DNA for the CDR3: TGTGCCAGCAGCCCGAGGGGTGGCGGGGAGCTGTTTTTT.

Only a few counts were recorded for this clone. As DNA, the CDR3 is TGCGCCAGCAGTCAACTGGACAGCGAGCTTCACCAAGAGACCCAGTACTTC. Its protein product is CASSQLDSELHQETQYF. V usage is TRBV23-1 and J usage is TRBJ2-5, with D perhaps matching TRBD1 (6 bases). TRBV23-1 is assigned to the ORF class and has an uncertain function. Trimming removed 2 bases at V and 0 bases at J, with 16 bases between. This CDR3 spans 17 amino acids.

The rearrangement links TRBV29-1 to TRBJ2-7; tentative D call: TRBD1 (6 bases). Germline V gene sequence: CDR1 SQVTM, CDR2 ANQGSEA. V gave up 5 bases and J gave up 1 base, with 12 bases separating them. The CDR3 has 13 residues. This CDR3 reads CSVTRTDSYEQYF. The CDR3 DNA sequence: TGCAGCGTTACGCGGACAGATTCCTACGAGCAGTACTTC.

The CDR3 loop reads CASSSRQGVDGYTF. DNA for the CDR3: TGTGCCAGCAGCTCTCGACAGGGGGTAGATGGCTACACCTTC. The chain employs TRBV9 and TRBJ1-2; 9 bases fit TRBD1. Looked up from germline, CDR1 is SGDLS and CDR2 is YYNGEE. This CDR3 spans 14 amino acids. V lost 4 bases and J lost 6; bases outside the gene matches: 7.

This chain links TRBV29-1 with TRBJ2-3; D might be TRBD2 (6 bases). This CDR3 is built from 16 residues. The germline V and J ends were trimmed by 4 bases and 1 base, with 18 bases remaining between them. Germline loops: CDR1 SQVTM, CDR2 ANQGSEA. CDR3 in DNA: TGCAGCGTTGTGGGGGTGTCGGGGGAGGGCACAGATACGCAGTATTTT. Translating it yields CSVVGVSGEGTDTQYF.

This clone was recorded once. Other nucleotide sequences from this sample produce the same CDR3. V and J are TRBV30 and TRBJ2-7; weak D call: TRBD2 (5 bases). The CDR3 covers 13 residues. The V and J ends lost 0 bases and 4 bases respectively, with 10 bases between them. Germline-derived CDR1 and CDR2 are GTSNPN and SVGIG (reference sequence). The CDR3 nucleotides read TGTGCCTGGAGTGTAGGGAGAGGATACGAGCAGTACTTC. It translates to CAWSVGRGYEQYF.

In its sample, this clone was seen once. V is TRBV13 and J is TRBJ2-3, with TRBD1 matching 10 bases. The CDR3 is 16 residues long. Germline V gene sequence: CDR1 PRHDT, CDR2 FYEKMQ (reference sequence). V gave up 5 bases and J gave up 0 bases; unmatched junction bases: 5. Here the CDR3 reads CASSGRDRGSTDTQYF. The CDR3 DNA reads as TGTGCCAGCAGCGGACGGGACAGGGGAAGCACAGATACGCAGTATTTT.

CDR3 coding DNA: TGCAGTGCTATTAGCGGCACTGAAGCTTTCTTT. Encoded protein: CSAISGTEAFF. This chain connects TRBV20-1 to TRBJ1-1; D gene ambiguous. V was shortened by 4 bases and J by 4 bases, with 7 bases between the two germline ends. Per the germline V gene, CDR1 is DFQATT and CDR2 is SNEGSKA (reference sequence). The CDR3 runs to 11 residues.

This chain links TRBV10-2 with TRBJ2-5, with 8 bases matching TRBD1. This CDR3 comprises 15 residues. V was clipped by 3 bases and J by 13 bases; unmatched bases: 16. Germline loops: CDR1 WSHSY, CDR2 SAAADI. The CDR3 sequence: CASSEYRGSQGAWYF. The CDR3 coding sequence is TGCGCCAGCAGTGAATATAGGGGCTCTCAGGGGGCTTGGTACTTC.

V and J are TRBV5-4 and TRBJ2-7; D gene ambiguous. Germline CDR1 and CDR2: SGHNT and YYREEE (reference sequence). The CDR3 totals 12 residues. Trimming cost V 1 base and J 6 bases, with 8 bases left between them. CDR3 residues: CASSLWGLEQYF. The CDR3 coding sequence is TGTGCCAGCAGCTTGTGGGGTCTCGAGCAGTACTTC.

The chain has TRBV5-1 and TRBJ2-2; TRBD1 matches 7 bases. Germline CDR1 and CDR2: SGHRS and YFSETQ. Trimming at V came to 7 bases and at J to 5 bases, leaving 11 bases not matched to a gene. This CDR3 has 15 residues. DNA for the CDR3: TGCGCCAGCCGCTACAGGGGCTTTCGTACCGGGGAGCTGTTTTTT. Its protein is CASRYRGFRTGELFF.

This chain joins TRBV27 and TRBJ1-1, with D maybe TRBD1 (5 bases). This CDR3 is 14 amino acids long. Looked up from germline, CDR1 is MNHEY and CDR2 is SMNVEV (reference sequence). The V end was cut by 7 bases, the J end by 3 bases, with 15 bases between. Written as DNA, the CDR3 is TGTGCCAGCAAAGGGGCAGGGAGTGACACTGAAGCTTTCTTT. Encoded protein: CASKGAGSDTEAFF.